The clone carrying this T cell receptor beta chain appeared a single time. This entry is derived from a study of blood T cell repertoires in COVID-19. A case of COVID-19 had been met by exposed participants within 2 weeks before study entry. Profiling relied on immunoSEQ multiplex PCR, and the TCRdb table lists in-frame clones only, not all of them. The sample gives approximately 220,000 clones, 83% of which show up once; 3% to 4.5% is in the top ten. Trimming stripped 4 bases from V and 1 base from J, with 3 bases between. Germline V gives CDR1 SGHRS, CDR2 YFSETQ. The CDR3 has 13 residues. The sequenced sample was PBMCs or T cells enriched from blood (not recorded which). The chain is built from TRBV5-1 and TRBJ1-6; D ambiguous. This TCR was sampled from a woman aged 40 to 55 who had been exposed to COVID-19. The CDR3 region has the DNA TGCGCCAGCAGCGTATCCTATAATTCACCCCTCCACTTT. Encoded protein: CASSVSYNSPLHF.